These T cell receptor beta chains were read from a single sample in a study of glioma-infiltrating T cells after dendritic cell vaccination. The repertoire was sequenced with immunoSEQ multiplex PCR; TCRdb's copy has only in-frame clones and lacks some. The data show roughly 100,000 clones, with roughly 89% seen just once and roughly 2.8% held by the top ten. The sample in question was blood, obtained after dendritic cell vaccination. The receptors originated from a human donor with glioblastoma. Each CDR3 is given with its conserved first and last residue. Each record gives: V gene, J gene, clone size, CDR3 length, D gene, CDR3 protein, CDR3 DNA. A D gene is named only where the DNA matches it firmly. Rows give clone size only sometimes, using once, few, many, or a class for an expanded clone.

v_call: TRBV7-3
j_call: TRBJ2-5
clone_size: -
cdr3_length: 14
d_call: -
cdr3_aa: CASSSGRGGETQYF
cdr3_nt: TGTGCCAGCAGCTCGGGCAGGGGCGGCGAGACCCAGTACTTC

v_call: TRBV21-1
j_call: TRBJ2-7
clone_size: -
cdr3_length: 12
d_call: -
cdr3_aa: CASSSRVNEQYF
cdr3_nt: TGTGCCAGCAGCTCCCGAGTGAACGAGCAGTACTTC

v_call: TRBV10-3
j_call: TRBJ2-2
clone_size: -
cdr3_length: 15
d_call: -
cdr3_aa: CAISESGVRVGELFF
cdr3_nt: TGTGCCATCAGTGAATCAGGGGTACGTGTCGGGGAGCTGTTTTTT

v_call: TRBV7-2
j_call: TRBJ2-7
clone_size: -
cdr3_length: 16
d_call: TRBD2
cdr3_aa: CASSSIGLAGGSEQYF
cdr3_nt: TGTGCCAGCAGCTCCATTGGGCTAGCGGGAGGAAGTGAGCAGTACTTC

v_call: TRBV7-3
j_call: TRBJ1-3
clone_size: few
cdr3_length: 15
d_call: TRBD1
cdr3_aa: CASSRTGGTGNTIYF
cdr3_nt: TGTGCCAGCAGCCGTACAGGGGGTACCGGAAACACCATATATTTT

v_call: TRBV7-2
j_call: TRBJ1-4
clone_size: -
cdr3_length: 13
d_call: -
cdr3_aa: CASSLQANEKLFF
cdr3_nt: TGTGCCAGCAGCTTACAGGCTAATGAAAAACTGTTTTTT

v_call: TRBV27
j_call: TRBJ2-1
clone_size: once
cdr3_length: 15
d_call: -
cdr3_aa: CASTSQRRGLFEQFF
cdr3_nt: TGTGCCAGCACCTCCCAAAGGCGGGGGCTATTTGAGCAGTTCTTC

v_call: TRBV7-6
j_call: TRBJ2-5
clone_size: -
cdr3_length: 15
d_call: TRBD1
cdr3_aa: CASSQPGQGQETQYF
cdr3_nt: TGTGCCAGCAGCCAACCGGGACAGGGGCAGGAGACCCAGTACTTC

v_call: TRBV30
j_call: TRBJ1-4
clone_size: once
cdr3_length: 14
d_call: -
cdr3_aa: CAWSAPGQNEKLFF
cdr3_nt: TGTGCCTGGAGTGCCCCGGGACAAAATGAAAAACTGTTTTTT

v_call: TRBV25-1
j_call: TRBJ1-1
clone_size: -
cdr3_length: 14
d_call: TRBD1
cdr3_aa: CASTKRSGTGEAFF
cdr3_nt: TGTGCCAGCACTAAAAGAAGCGGGACAGGCGAAGCTTTCTTT

v_call: TRBV27
j_call: TRBJ2-1
clone_size: -
cdr3_length: 14
d_call: TRBD2
cdr3_aa: CASSHLSGGNEQFF
cdr3_nt: TGTGCCAGCAGCCACCTCAGCGGGGGTAATGAGCAGTTCTTC

v_call: TRBV5-1
j_call: TRBJ2-2
clone_size: -
cdr3_length: 16
d_call: TRBD2
cdr3_aa: CASSLLSSGSPGELFF
cdr3_nt: TGCGCCAGCAGCTTACTGTCTAGCGGGAGCCCCGGGGAGCTGTTTTTT

v_call: TRBV11-2
j_call: TRBJ2-5
clone_size: -
cdr3_length: 15
d_call: TRBD1
cdr3_aa: CASSYGQGKLGTQYF
cdr3_nt: TGTGCCAGCAGCTACGGACAGGGGAAATTGGGGACCCAGTACTTC

v_call: TRBV10-1
j_call: TRBJ1-1
clone_size: -
cdr3_length: 13
d_call: -
cdr3_aa: CASREDMNTEAFF
cdr3_nt: TGCGCCAGCAGGGAAGACATGAACACTGAAGCTTTCTTT

v_call: TRBV2
j_call: TRBJ1-2
clone_size: -
cdr3_length: 13
d_call: -
cdr3_aa: CASRRSPNYGYTF
cdr3_nt: TGTGCCAGCAGGAGGTCGCCAAACTATGGCTACACCTTC

v_call: TRBV30
j_call: TRBJ2-7
clone_size: -
cdr3_length: 12
d_call: -
cdr3_aa: CAWSVTGIEQYF
cdr3_nt: TGTGCCTGGAGTGTAACCGGGATTGAGCAGTACTTC

v_call: TRBV6-5
j_call: TRBJ2-7
clone_size: -
cdr3_length: 14
d_call: TRBD1
cdr3_aa: CASRTDRRTYEQYF
cdr3_nt: TGTGCCAGCAGGACGGACAGGCGAACCTACGAGCAGTACTTC

v_call: TRBV2
j_call: TRBJ2-1
clone_size: -
cdr3_length: 12
d_call: -
cdr3_aa: CASTQGLNEQFF
cdr3_nt: TGTGCCAGCACCCAGGGATTGAATGAGCAGTTCTTC

v_call: TRBV5-4
j_call: TRBJ1-2
clone_size: -
cdr3_length: 13
d_call: -
cdr3_aa: CASSGGRSYGYTF
cdr3_nt: TGTGCCAGCAGCGGGGGGAGATCCTATGGCTACACCTTC

v_call: TRBV6-5
j_call: TRBJ2-3
clone_size: -
cdr3_length: 14
d_call: -
cdr3_aa: CASSLPGSTDTQYF
cdr3_nt: TGTGCCAGCAGTCTCCCCGGGAGCACAGATACGCAGTATTTT

v_call: TRBV7-3
j_call: TRBJ1-5
clone_size: -
cdr3_length: 13
d_call: -
cdr3_aa: CASSLNGGQPQHF
cdr3_nt: TGTGCCAGCAGCTTAAACGGGGGTCAGCCCCAGCATTTT

v_call: TRBV9
j_call: TRBJ1-3
clone_size: -
cdr3_length: 15
d_call: TRBD1
cdr3_aa: CASSVTGTERNTIYF
cdr3_nt: TGTGCCAGCAGCGTGACCGGGACAGAGAGAAACACCATATATTTT

v_call: TRBV10-3
j_call: TRBJ2-1
clone_size: -
cdr3_length: 17
d_call: TRBD1
cdr3_aa: CAISEMRGQSSYNEQFF
cdr3_nt: TGTGCCATCAGTGAAATGAGGGGGCAAAGCTCCTACAATGAGCAGTTCTTC

v_call: TRBV5-1
j_call: TRBJ1-1
clone_size: once
cdr3_length: 14
d_call: -
cdr3_aa: CASGLDGSNTEAFF
cdr3_nt: TGCGCCAGCGGCTTGGACGGGAGCAACACTGAAGCTTTCTTT

v_call: TRBV4-2
j_call: TRBJ2-2
clone_size: -
cdr3_length: 20
d_call: TRBD1
cdr3_aa: CASSPIGGTGGSMYTGELFF
cdr3_nt: TGTGCCAGCAGCCCCATCGGCGGGACAGGGGGATCGATGTACACCGGGGAGCTGTTTTTT

v_call: TRBV19
j_call: TRBJ1-6
clone_size: -
cdr3_length: 15
d_call: -
cdr3_aa: CASTPAGVGNSPLHF
cdr3_nt: TGTGCCAGTACCCCTGCCGGGGTAGGTAATTCACCCCTCCACTTT

v_call: TRBV7-3
j_call: TRBJ2-2
clone_size: -
cdr3_length: 15
d_call: -
cdr3_aa: CASSPRRGAPGELFF
cdr3_nt: TGTGCCAGCAGCCCCCGCAGGGGGGCCCCCGGGGAGCTGTTTTTT

v_call: TRBV10-3
j_call: TRBJ2-3
clone_size: -
cdr3_length: 14
d_call: TRBD2
cdr3_aa: CAIKRLAGVDTQYF
cdr3_nt: TGTGCCATCAAGAGGCTAGCGGGAGTAGATACGCAGTATTTT